Following are 7 T cell receptor beta chains from one sample sequenced in a study of T cells in Graves' hyperthyroidism and ophthalmopathy. The TCR beta CDR3 regions underwent amplification using RNA transcripts as the source. A set of HTBI primers served as the primers for a first-round RT-PCR of the TCR CDR3. Each CDR3 protein is one row after TCRdb ran MiXCR on the multiplex PCR reads. The sample records around 340,000 distinct CDR3 sequences, approximately 18% being singletons. The sample taken for sequencing was blood. These receptors came from a woman in her thirties with Graves' hyperthyroidism that later progressed to Graves' ophthalmopathy.

This chain links TRBV20-1 with TRBJ2-5; 15 bases align to TRBD2. V shed 1 base and J 2 bases; nucleotides not matched to a gene: 2. Germline CDR1 is DFQATT and CDR2 is SNEGSKA (reference sequence). There are 16 residues in the CDR3. The CDR3 DNA is TGCAGTGCTAGAGCTGGGACTAGCGGGAGGCAAGAGACCCAGTACTTC. This encodes CSARAGTSGRQETQYF.

This clonotype was seen repeatedly, ten times or more. The CDR3 here is CASAALGVETQYF. DNA of the CDR3: TGTGCCAGCGCGGCTCTAGGGGTGGAGACCCAGTACTTC. J is TRBJ2-5 and V is TRBV19, with D possibly TRBD1 on 5 matching bases. The germline V and J ends were trimmed by 9 bases and 5 bases, with 16 bases remaining between them. The CDR3 sequence is 13 residues long. Per the germline V gene, CDR1 is LNHDA and CDR2 is SQIVND (reference sequence).

This chain links TRBV28 with TRBJ2-7; 7 nucleotides agree with TRBD1. The V gene end was trimmed by 5 bases and the J gene end by 0 bases; junction bases not matched to a gene: 7. The germline V gene has CDR1 MDHEN and CDR2 SYDVKM. This CDR3 is built from 15 residues. The CDR3 region has the DNA TGTGCCAGCAGTCCTACAGGGGTGGGCTCCTACGAGCAGTACTTC. This gives the protein CASSPTGVGSYEQYF.

The chain combines TRBV9 with TRBJ2-3; TRBD2 is a possible D gene (6 bases). Between the trimmed V and J ends, which lost 3 bases and 6 bases, there was a span of 8 bases. CDR3 length: 12 amino acids. CDR1 is SGDLS, CDR2 YYNGEE, per germline. This CDR3 is CASSASVDTQYF. The CDR3 DNA reads TGTGCCAGCAGCGCTAGCGTGGATACGCAGTATTTT.

Ten or more counts support this clonotype. V is TRBV28 and J is TRBJ1-6, with D uncertain. Trimming left V 3 bases short and J 7 bases short, with 7 bases between. This CDR3 comprises 13 residues. From germline, CDR1 is MDHEN and CDR2 SYDVKM. The CDR3 nucleotides are TGTGCCAGCAGTTTCTTCCGCAATTCACCCCTCCACTTT. This translates into CASSFFRNSPLHF.

At least ten counts were recorded for this clonotype. The chain is built from TRBV27 and TRBJ1-6, with D uncertain. Germline V gene sequence: CDR1 MNHEY, CDR2 SMNVEV (reference sequence). The ends were cut back, 5 bases at V and 0 bases at J, with 8 bases in the middle. This CDR3 has 15 residues. CDR3 loop: CASSPLGSYNSPLHF. CDR3 nucleotides: TGTGCCAGCAGTCCCCTTGGCTCCTATAATTCACCCCTCCACTTT.

Many counts were recorded for this clonotype. The gene calls are TRBV28 and TRBJ2-7; the D call may be TRBD1 or TRBD2 (5 bases each). Germline V gives CDR1 MDHEN, CDR2 SYDVKM. The length of the CDR3 is 15 residues. Trimming stripped 5 bases from V and 2 bases from J, with 16 bases between. CDR3 DNA sequence: TGTGCCAGCAGTCGCTTTGGGACGGTAACCTACGAGCAGTACTTC. Translating it yields CASSRFGTVTYEQYF.